Shown below are 30 T cell receptor beta chains from a single sample sequenced in a study of T-cell memory formation after mild COVID-19. TCRdb independently ran MiXCR on the 5' RACE reads; one entry per CDR3 protein. The sample includes around 49,000 distinct CDR3 sequences, 25% to 35% of them seen just once. Sequenced sample: PBMCs or a T cell subset sorted from them (not recorded which). These TCRs come from a man aged 18 to 35 who had mild COVID-19 (a few samples of this study predate the infection). Cell type and time point are not known.

This clonotype turned up a few times. The chain recombines TRBV7-9 with TRBJ1-2; 10 bases align to TRBD1. The CDR3 totals 16 residues. Per the germline V gene, CDR1 is SEHNR and CDR2 is FQNEAQ (reference sequence). V trimming: 2 bases; J trimming: 1 base; junction bases outside the gene matches: 4. The CDR3 reads CASSLSRTGGNYGYTF. In nucleotides, the CDR3 is TGTGCCAGCAGCTTATCCAGGACAGGGGGTAACTATGGCTACACCTTC.

V and J are TRBV6-2 or TRBV6-3 and TRBJ2-3; 8 nucleotides align to TRBD1. Looked up from germline, CDR1 is MNHEY and CDR2 is SVGEGT. Germline trimming cut 5 bases from V and 0 bases from J; bases unmatched to any gene: 7. This CDR3 is 16 amino acids long. In DNA form, the CDR3 reads TGTGCCAGCAGTACTGGGGACAGGCCTAGCACAGATACGCAGTATTTT. Translating it yields CASSTGDRPSTDTQYF.

The table lists this clonotype with a few counts. The chain employs TRBV20-1 and TRBJ1-5; no clear D. CDR3 length: 13 amino acids. CDR1 and CDR2 from the germline V gene are DFQATT and SNEGSKA (reference sequence). With 2 bases removed from V and 5 bases from J, the gap between germline ends came to 10 bases. The CDR3 sequence is CSARWWEDQPQHF. CDR3 sequence (DNA): TGCAGTGCTAGATGGTGGGAGGATCAGCCCCAGCATTTT.

This clonotype was seen many times. This chain connects TRBV4-3 to TRBJ1-6; D might be TRBD1 (6 bases). This CDR3 spans 15 amino acids. Between the trimmed V and J ends, which lost 0 bases and 6 bases, there was a span of 9 bases. The V gene's germline CDR1 is LGHNA and CDR2 YSLEER. The CDR3 nucleotides read TGCGCCAGCAGCCAAGACAGGGGTCGTAATTCACCCCTCCACTTT. Protein sequence: CASSQDRGRNSPLHF.

This clonotype was observed a few times. This chain uses TRBV5-8 with TRBJ2-5; tentative D call: TRBD2 (5 bases). Trimming stripped 4 bases from V and 2 bases from J, with 15 bases between. This CDR3 spans 15 amino acids. The V gene's germline CDR1 is SGHTS and CDR2 YDEGEE. Here the CDR3 DNA reads TGTGCCAGCAGCAAGTCCTCCGGGGATCAAGAGACCCAGTACTTC. Its protein product is CASSKSSGDQETQYF.

Comment on this clonotype: The final CDR3 position lacks the conserved phenylalanine or tryptophan, pointing to a likely read error. The V and J genes are TRBV7-9 and TRBJ1-1; possible D gene TRBD1, 5 bases. Germline CDR1 SEHNR, CDR2 FQNEAQ (reference sequence). The CDR3 contains 14 residues. The V end lost 5 bases, the J end lost 6 bases, and 16 bases lay between the germline ends. CDR3 protein: CASSLDGRDSEAFL. CDR3 DNA sequence: TGTGCCAGCAGCCTCGACGGCAGGGACTCTGAAGCTTTCCTT.

There are a few counts of this clonotype. The chain is built from TRBV15 and TRBJ2-5, with D possibly TRBD2 on 6 matching bases. V was clipped by 3 bases and J by 2 bases, with 10 bases between them. CDR1 is LNHNV and CDR2 is YYDKDF in the germline V gene (reference sequence). The CDR3 sequence is 14 residues long. The CDR3 loop reads CATSRDGGQETQYF. The CDR3 coding sequence is TGTGCCACCAGCAGGGATGGGGGGCAAGAGACCCAGTACTTC.

A few counts support this clonotype. The chain has TRBV6-2 or TRBV6-3 and TRBJ2-2; TRBD2 might be the D (5 bases). The CDR3 length is 13 residues. Per germline, CDR1 MNHEY and CDR2 SVGEGT. V was cut by 11 bases and J by 0 bases, with 10 bases left in between. CDR3 nucleotide sequence: TGTGCCGCAATGGAGGCGAACACCGGGGAGCTGTTTTTT. Residues: CAAMEANTGELFF.

This rearrangement joins TRBV7-9 to TRBJ2-1; D unclear. V lost 1 base, J lost 0 bases, and 10 bases lay in between. The CDR3 is 16 residues long. Germline V gives CDR1 SEHNR, CDR2 FQNEAQ (reference sequence). CDR3 sequence (DNA): TGTGCCAGCAGCTTAGTCTCCATCAGCTCCTACAATGAGCAGTTCTTC. Translated: CASSLVSISSYNEQFF.

This clonotype was recorded a few times. The V call is TRBV9, the J call TRBJ2-7, with D possibly called TRBD1 or TRBD2 (5 bases each). V was clipped by 3 bases and J by 3 bases, with 10 bases between them. Looked up from germline, CDR1 is SGDLS and CDR2 is YYNGEE. This CDR3 has 13 amino acids. DNA of the CDR3: TGTGCCAGCAGCGCGATGGGGGACTACGAGCAGTACTTC. Its translation is CASSAMGDYEQYF.

This clonotype turned up a few times. This chain links TRBV7-2 with TRBJ2-7, with D possibly matching TRBD1 (6 bases). Germline CDR1 is SGHTA and CDR2 is FQGNSA. The CDR3 contains 14 residues. Trimming took off 1 base at V and 0 bases at J, with 7 bases between the two ends. CDR3 in amino acids: CASSLGGPSYEQYF. The CDR3 nucleotides read TGTGCCAGCAGCTTAGGGGGGCCCTCCTACGAGCAGTACTTC.

The chain links TRBV6-5 to TRBJ2-5, with TRBD2 matching 9 bases. Trimming cost V 6 bases and J 5 bases; bases outside gene matches: 10. Germline CDR1 MNHEY, CDR2 SVGAGI. The CDR3 is 15 residues long. CDR3 residues: CASSPTGTSWETQYF. For the CDR3, the DNA is TGTGCCAGCAGCCCGACCGGGACTAGCTGGGAGACCCAGTACTTC.

V and J are TRBV19 and TRBJ2-2, with a weak D call TRBD1 (5 bases). Per the germline V gene, CDR1 is LNHDA and CDR2 is SQIVND (reference sequence). This CDR3 is built from 13 residues. The CDR3 DNA is TGTGGCACACAGGACCCGAACACCGGGGAGCTGTTTTTT. Its translation: CGTQDPNTGELFF.

The chain combines TRBV7-8 with TRBJ2-3; TRBD2 matches 7 bases. The CDR3 sequence is 17 residues long. The germline V gene has CDR1 SGHVS and CDR2 FQNEAQ. The junction had 14 bases not matched to a gene; V was cut back by 2 bases and J by 6 bases. The CDR3 loop reads CASSLPTSPLPRDTQYF. The CDR3 DNA is TGTGCCAGCAGCTTACCGACTAGCCCCCTCCCCCGGGATACGCAGTATTTT.

V and J are TRBV7-9 and TRBJ2-3; D remains ambiguous. V lost 5 bases and J 6 bases, leaving 12 bases between the germline ends. The CDR3 contains 13 residues. CDR1 is SEHNR and CDR2 is FQNEAQ in the germline V gene (reference sequence). The DNA for the CDR3 is TGTGCCAGCAGCCCCCAGGACCGGGATACGCAGTATTTT. It codes for CASSPQDRDTQYF.

In this sample, this clonotype turned up a few times. V gene TRBV7-9 combines with J gene TRBJ2-7; unclear D gene. The V gene lost 2 bases and the J gene lost 2 bases, with 10 bases spanning the gap. The CDR3 sequence is 14 residues long. CDR1 SEHNR and CDR2 FQNEAQ come from the germline V gene (reference sequence). CDR3 sequence: CASSLTRPPYEQYF. The CDR3 DNA follows: TGTGCCAGCAGCTTAACCCGTCCCCCCTACGAGCAGTACTTC.

The rearrangement joins TRBV4-3 to TRBJ2-1; TRBD1 matches at 8 bases. The junction had 3 bases not matched to a gene; V was cut back by 5 bases and J by 0 bases. Germline V gene lookup returns CDR1 LGHNA and CDR2 YSLEER. The CDR3 runs 15 residues. The CDR3: CASSAGGVSYNEQFF. The CDR3 region has the DNA TGCGCCAGCAGCGCAGGGGGCGTCTCCTACAATGAGCAGTTCTTC.

This clonotype was counted between two and nine times. V gene TRBV27 combines with J gene TRBJ2-6, with D possibly being TRBD1 (7 bases). V gave up 4 bases and J gave up 0 bases, with 16 bases separating them. Germline V gene sequence: CDR1 MNHEY, CDR2 SMNVEV (reference sequence). The length of the CDR3 is 18 residues. The CDR3 is CASSSRDRVHSGANVLTF. The CDR3 nucleotides are TGTGCCAGCAGTTCGCGGGACAGAGTCCACTCTGGGGCCAACGTCCTGACTTTC.

The table lists this clonotype with a few counts. The V call is TRBV7-9, the J call TRBJ1-3, with D hard to call. Germline V lookup: CDR1 SEHNR, CDR2 FQNEAQ (reference sequence). V lost 7 bases and J lost 1, with 20 bases in between. The CDR3 covers 17 residues. The CDR3 region has the DNA TGTGCCAGCATCTCGGCGTTTCGGACGATTTCTGGAAACACCATATATTTT. Translated: CASISAFRTISGNTIYF.

This clonotype was recorded many times. The chain couples TRBV7-9 to TRBJ2-1, with 10 bases lining up with TRBD2. The CDR3 contains 14 residues. V lost 3 bases and J lost 10; bases outside the gene matches: 6. Germline V gene sequence: CDR1 SEHNR, CDR2 FQNEAQ (reference sequence). The CDR3 DNA reads TGTGCCAGCAGCTTTGGAACTAGCGGGGACGAGCAGTTCTTC. This sequence encodes CASSFGTSGDEQFF.

This clonotype turned up a few times. This chain links TRBV28 with TRBJ2-7, with a possible D match to TRBD2 (5 bases). The CDR3 has 14 residues. Per the germline V gene, CDR1 is MDHEN and CDR2 is SYDVKM. Trimming took 4 bases from V and 4 from J, leaving 14 bases between them. The CDR3 nucleotides are TGTGCCAGCAGTTACGGGGAAAGTATTTACGAGCAGTACGTC. Amino acid sequence: CASSYGESIYEQYV.

This clonotype was seen at least ten times. V gene TRBV11-2 combines with J gene TRBJ1-6; D perhaps matches TRBD1 (6 bases). Trimming cost V 2 bases and J 8 bases, with 16 bases left between them. There are 16 residues in the CDR3. Germline values: CDR1 SGHAT, CDR2 FQNNGV. CDR3 bases: TGTGCCAGCAGCTTATGGCCGACCTCAGGGGATTCACCCCTCCACTTT. This translates into CASSLWPTSGDSPLHF.

The rearrangement links TRBV28 to TRBJ2-1, with D possibly matching TRBD2 (7 bases). In germline, CDR1 is MDHEN, CDR2 SYDVKM. CDR3 length equals 17 residues. With 4 bases removed from V and 8 bases from J, the gap between germline ends came to 24 bases. The CDR3 spells CASSWDTGGPLTDEQFF. The DNA of the CDR3 is TGTGCCAGCAGTTGGGATACGGGGGGCCCCCTAACTGATGAGCAGTTCTTC.

This rearrangement joins TRBV9 to TRBJ2-3; 7 bases are a match to TRBD2. Looked up from germline, CDR1 is SGDLS and CDR2 is YYNGEE. With 2 bases clipped from V and 6 bases from J, the junction kept 9 bases outside the gene matches. The CDR3 has 15 amino acids. In DNA form, the CDR3 reads TGTGCCAGCAGCGTCCTAGCGGAGATCGGGGATACGCAGTATTTT. As protein: CASSVLAEIGDTQYF.

This chain uses TRBV7-8 with TRBJ1-5; D is unresolved. Trimming took off 7 bases at V and 2 bases at J, with 12 bases between the two ends. The CDR3 is 14 residues long. Germline values: CDR1 SGHVS, CDR2 FQNEAQ. CDR3 loop: CASTIGSGNQPQHF. The CDR3 region has the DNA TGTGCCAGCACCATAGGATCAGGCAATCAGCCCCAGCATTTT.

The rearrangement joins TRBV6-2 or TRBV6-3 to TRBJ2-4; D is undetermined. Germline V CDR1 and CDR2: MNHEY, SVGEGT. The CDR3 runs to 15 residues. Trimming left V 0 bases short and J 1 base short, with 7 bases between. The CDR3 sequence is CASSYSIRAKNIQYF. In nucleotides, the CDR3 is TGTGCCAGCAGTTACTCGATCCGGGCCAAAAACATTCAGTACTTC.

This clonotype rates as medium-sized. J is TRBJ2-7 and V is TRBV19; no reliable D call. The CDR3 has 14 amino acids. Between the trimmed V and J ends, which lost 3 bases and 1 base, there was a span of 10 bases. Germline V lookup: CDR1 LNHDA, CDR2 SQIVND (reference sequence). The CDR3 here is CASSIAGGSYEQYF. CDR3 sequence (DNA): TGTGCCAGTAGTATTGCCGGCGGTTCCTACGAGCAGTACTTC.

The table lists this clonotype with a few counts. V is TRBV6-1 and J is TRBJ2-1, with 7 bases that match TRBD2. The CDR3 runs 15 residues. The V gene end was trimmed by 3 bases and the J gene end by 3 bases; junction bases not matched to a gene: 5. CDR1 is MNHNS and CDR2 is SASEGT in the germline V gene. The DNA of the CDR3 is TGTGCCAGCAGTGACGGGGCGGGGGACTACAATGAGCAGTTCTTC. Translation gives CASSDGAGDYNEQFF.

This clonotype has more than one count but fewer than ten. The rearrangement joins TRBV7-9 to TRBJ2-1; 10 positions match TRBD2. Germline-derived CDR1 and CDR2 are SEHNR and FQNEAQ (reference sequence). Germline trimming cut 5 bases from V and 0 bases from J; bases unmatched to any gene: 10. The CDR3 is 18 residues long. The DNA of the CDR3 is TGTGCCAGCAGCCCTAAGAGCGGGGGGGCCTTCTCCTACAATGAGCAGTTCTTC. Its translation is CASSPKSGGAFSYNEQFF.

This clonotype came up a few times. The rearrangement joins TRBV12-3 or TRBV12-4 to TRBJ2-5, with 10 nucleotides matching TRBD1. V shed 5 bases and J 1 base; nucleotides not matched to a gene: 4. The CDR3 is made up of 15 amino acids. The CDR3 DNA is TGTGCCAGCAGTCGGGACAGGGGAGTCCAAGAGACCCAGTACTTC. This encodes CASSRDRGVQETQYF.